Listed below are T cell receptor beta chains from one sample, sequenced in a study of blood T cell repertoires in COVID-19. The assay was immunoSEQ multiplex PCR, and TCRdb's table has in-frame clones only and misses some. The sample yields about 160,000 clones, around 85% seen once. Sequenced sample: peripheral blood. These receptors all come from a human donor with acute or convalescent COVID-19. The donor label of this sample is uncertain. Each CDR3 is given with its conserved first and last residue. Fields, in order: CDR3 protein, CDR3 DNA, J gene, CDR3 length, D gene, V gene, clone size. The D gene is left open where the match is weak. The size of a clone is reported for some rows only, either as once, few or many, or as a class for expanded clones.

CASSPGLAEEQFF	TGTGCCAGCAGCCCGGGACTAGCGGAGGAGCAGTTCTTC	TRBJ2-1	13	TRBD2	TRBV11-3	-
CASVSQRGSNSPLHF	TGTGCCAGCGTTTCGCAGCGGGGGAGTAATTCACCCCTCCACTTT	TRBJ1-6	15	-	TRBV2	-
CASNTLGTGGNTEAFF	TGTGCCAGCAACACTTTAGGGACAGGGGGCAACACTGAAGCTTTCTTT	TRBJ1-1	16	TRBD1	TRBV9	-
CASSTQQGALTGELFF	TGTGCCAGCAGCACCCAACAGGGGGCGCTCACCGGGGAGCTGTTTTTT	TRBJ2-2	16	TRBD1	TRBV9	-
CAWSQGPNTEAFF	TGTGCCTGGAGTCAGGGGCCGAACACTGAAGCTTTCTTT	TRBJ1-1	13	-	TRBV30	-
CASSPRGGGYATNEKLFF	TGCGCCAGCAGCCCCAGGGGAGGGGGGTATGCAACTAATGAAAAACTGTTTTTT	TRBJ1-4	18	-	TRBV4-3	-
CAWSIQGPRQYF	TGTGCCTGGAGTATCCAGGGGCCTCGGCAGTACTTC	TRBJ2-7	12	-	TRBV30	-
CASSLGYFTKSSGNTIYF	TGTGCCAGCAGCTTAGGATACTTCACCAAAAGCTCTGGAAACACCATATATTTT	TRBJ1-3	18	-	TRBV11-2	once
CASSQGAGGDLYSGANVLTF	TGTGCCAGCAGCCAAGGGGCAGGGGGTGATTTGTACTCTGGGGCCAACGTCCTGACTTTC	TRBJ2-6	20	TRBD1	TRBV4-2	once
CASSLVPQLGNTIYF	TGCGCCAGCAGCTTGGTACCACAGTTGGGAAACACCATATATTTT	TRBJ1-3	15	-	TRBV5-1	-
CASSLGSQGNIQYF	TGTGCCAGCAGCTTGGGATCACAGGGAAACATTCAGTACTTC	TRBJ2-4	14	-	TRBV5-6	-
CASSQGQGSGYTF	TGTGCCAGCAGCCAAGGACAGGGGAGCGGCTACACCTTC	TRBJ1-2	13	TRBD1	TRBV7-3	-
CASRAPGGDYEQYF	TGTGCCAGCAGAGCCCCAGGGGGTGACTACGAGCAGTACTTC	TRBJ2-7	14	TRBD1	TRBV5-4	-
CASSGRLTGQETQYF	TGTGCCAGCAGCGGCCGCCTGACAGGACAAGAGACCCAGTACTTC	TRBJ2-5	15	-	TRBV5-6	-
CASSIADRKLLRNQPQHF	TGTGCCAGTAGTATCGCCGACAGAAAGCTCCTTCGCAATCAGCCCCAGCATTTT	TRBJ1-5	18	-	TRBV19	-
CSVDGGAYSSYEQYF	TGCAGCGTTGATGGTGGGGCGTACAGCTCCTACGAGCAGTACTTC	TRBJ2-7	15	-	TRBV29-1	-
CASSLDTFVGTEAFF	TGTGCCAGCAGCTTGGACACCTTTGTGGGCACTGAAGCTTTCTTT	TRBJ1-1	15	-	TRBV7-8	-
CASSPQGGVKMNTEAFF	TGTGCCAGCAGCCCACAAGGAGGGGTCAAAATGAACACTGAAGCTTTCTTT	TRBJ1-1	17	-	TRBV4-2	-
CASSSRTGGLYGYTF	TGTGCCAGCAGCTCCCGGACAGGGGGATTGTATGGCTACACCTTC	TRBJ1-2	15	TRBD1	TRBV7-3	-
CASSIEDREGYTF	TGTGCCAGTAGTATCGAGGACAGGGAAGGCTACACCTTC	TRBJ1-2	13	TRBD1	TRBV19	-
CASSRGLRNPSYNEQFF	TGTGCCAGCAGCCGGGGCCTAAGAAATCCCTCCTACAATGAGCAGTTCTTC	TRBJ2-1	17	-	TRBV3-1/TRBV3-2	-
CASSLGHGTGSNQPQHF	TGTGCCAGCAGTTTAGGGCACGGGACAGGGAGCAATCAGCCCCAGCATTTT	TRBJ1-5	17	TRBD1	TRBV28	-
CASSTRQGLSSYNEQFF	TGTGCCAGCAGCACGAGACAGGGCCTCAGCTCCTACAATGAGCAGTTCTTC	TRBJ2-1	17	TRBD1	TRBV7-2	-
CASSQVGGGVNTEAFF	TGTGCCAGCAGCCAGGTGGGGGGGGGCGTTAACACTGAAGCTTTCTTT	TRBJ1-1	16	-	TRBV14	-
CASSNQYGANVLTF	TGTGCCAGCTCAAATCAGTATGGGGCCAACGTCCTGACTTTC	TRBJ2-6	14	-	TRBV18	once
CASSLTGETQYF	TGTGCCAGCAGTTTGACGGGAGAGACCCAGTACTTC	TRBJ2-5	12	-	TRBV27	-
CASSLRQGASRTEAFF	TGTGCCAGCAGTCTTCGACAGGGGGCTTCGCGCACTGAAGCTTTCTTT	TRBJ1-1	16	TRBD1	TRBV5-8	-
CAISDTGEGRYEQYF	TGTGCCATCAGTGACACAGGGGAAGGGAGATACGAGCAGTACTTC	TRBJ2-7	15	TRBD1	TRBV10-3	-
CASSLDGTGIYGYTF	TGTGCCAGCAGCTTGGACGGGACAGGGATCTATGGCTACACCTTC	TRBJ1-2	15	TRBD1	TRBV7-2	many
CAINAGLSGANVLTF	TGTGCCATCAATGCGGGGCTCTCTGGGGCCAACGTCCTGACTTTC	TRBJ2-6	15	-	TRBV10-3	-
CASSIPFGGYNEQFF	TGTGCCAGTAGTATCCCTTTTGGCGGTTACAATGAGCAGTTCTTC	TRBJ2-1	15	-	TRBV19	-
CAGSPGSRVSGANVLTF	TGTGCCGGATCACCGGGATCAAGGGTCTCTGGGGCCAACGTCCTGACTTTC	TRBJ2-6	17	-	TRBV11-2	-
CASSDRAYNSPLHF	TGTGCCAGCAGTGACAGGGCGTATAATTCACCCCTCCACTTT	TRBJ1-6	14	TRBD1	TRBV27	-
CASSQGIVRGENTIYF	TGCGCCAGCAGCCAAGGCATAGTGAGAGGTGAAAACACCATATATTTT	TRBJ1-3	16	-	TRBV4-3	-
CASSVLQSTDTQYF	TGTGCCAGCAGCGTCCTACAGTCCACAGATACGCAGTATTTT	TRBJ2-3	14	-	TRBV9	-
CASSLSTDTQYF	TGTGCCAGCAGCCTGAGCACAGATACGCAGTATTTT	TRBJ2-3	12	-	TRBV7-9	-
CASSEGGADTQYF	TGTGCCAGCAGTGAAGGCGGCGCGGATACGCAGTATTTT	TRBJ2-3	13	-	TRBV2	-